The rows below give T cell receptor beta chains drawn from one sample of a study of blood T cell repertoires in COVID-19. The table came from immunoSEQ multiplex PCR; TCRdb's copy has only in-frame clones and leaves some out. The table has approximately 91,000 clones, around 72% seen once; the top ten hold around 22%. The sample consisted of peripheral blood. These receptors were taken from a man between 70 and 80 years old with acute or convalescent COVID-19. Each CDR3 is given with its conserved first and last residue. Fields, in order: V gene, J gene, CDR3 protein.

>TRBV19|TRBJ2-5
CASSAPGQYQETQYF
>TRBV7-8|TRBJ1-6
CASSLVRYNSPLHF
>TRBV7-2|TRBJ2-4
CASSSRGTLKNIQYF
>TRBV10-3|TRBJ2-5
CAISESNRGSGRETQYF
>TRBV18|TRBJ2-3
CASSPHPDSDTQYF
>TRBV28|TRBJ1-5
CASRPQGERNQPQHF
>TRBV10-1|TRBJ1-5
CASSESAGQNQPQHF
>TRBV7-2|TRBJ2-5
CASRSSGRQETQYF
>TRBV7-2|TRBJ2-3
CASSFQGLAGTDTQYF
>TRBV6-5|TRBJ1-1
CASRTGVVTEAFF
>TRBV28|TRBJ2-7
CASSPGLAVTYEQYF
>TRBV4-2|TRBJ1-5
CASSQEGGNSNQPQHF
>TRBV9|TRBJ2-1
CASSASRFAGVNEQFF
>TRBV24-1|TRBJ2-5
CATSDGGGWETQYF
>TRBV19|TRBJ1-1
CASIGGGTEAFF
>TRBV29-1|TRBJ1-1
CSVVPTGRGTEAFF
>TRBV27|TRBJ1-5
CASRERLPSGPQHF
>TRBV6-5|TRBJ2-7
CASSIPTYEQYF